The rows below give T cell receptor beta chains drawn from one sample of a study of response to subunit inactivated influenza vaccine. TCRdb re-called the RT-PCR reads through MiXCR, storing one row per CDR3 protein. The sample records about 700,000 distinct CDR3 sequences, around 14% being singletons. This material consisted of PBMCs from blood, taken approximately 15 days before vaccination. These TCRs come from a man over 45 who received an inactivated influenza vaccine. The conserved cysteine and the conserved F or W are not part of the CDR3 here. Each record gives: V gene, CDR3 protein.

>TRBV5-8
ASSSQGLGREPQH
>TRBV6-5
ASSSGRVNEQF
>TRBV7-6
ASQSATLPGANVLT
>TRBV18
ASSPGRASSYNEQF
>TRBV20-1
SAVSGQAVDYGYT
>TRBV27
ASSLGRDWNPKNIQY
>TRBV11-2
ASSSRDRKSNTDTQY
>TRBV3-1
ASSQEKTGGRETQY
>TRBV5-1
ASSLGHSGANVLT
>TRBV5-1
ASSLGQGNPFAEAF
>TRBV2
ARPRLALNTEAF
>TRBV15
ATSRDGNYGYT
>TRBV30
AWSAAFQGNSPLH
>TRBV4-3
ASSPIKGAYEQY
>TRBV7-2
ASSSTAANSPLH
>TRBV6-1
ASAKNQATSEQY
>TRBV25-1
ASSEFLGQGGTGELF
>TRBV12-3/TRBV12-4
ASSLLNRDTQY
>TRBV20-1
SPMRTSGSNEQF
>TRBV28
ASKGAAGGRGLF
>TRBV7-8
ASSPDRGAEAF
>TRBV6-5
ASSYTGRDTEAF
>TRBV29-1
SAKTGTGAVNEKLF
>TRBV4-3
ASSQDGRAITGELF
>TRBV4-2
ASSENPPGWSYNEQF
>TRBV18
ASSPPKLHRAKNIQY
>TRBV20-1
SANSGSDTGELF
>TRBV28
ASSSLLAVDEQY
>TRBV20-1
SARGGADYNSPLH
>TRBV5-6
ASSFQGTQRETQY
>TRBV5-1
ASSKTSGNEQF
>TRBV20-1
SARVGTGAEAF
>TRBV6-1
ASSEAFGNQPQH
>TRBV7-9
ASRWTGNTEAF
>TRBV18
ASSTTEGSPLH
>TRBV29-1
SVERKGQFQETQY
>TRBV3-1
ASSLGLEVLEQY
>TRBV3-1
ASSRGTPIHPLH
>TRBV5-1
ASRATRGEQF
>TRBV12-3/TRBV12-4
ASSYQTRDHGELF
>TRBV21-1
ASSTRDRKY
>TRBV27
ASSYTMAGGINEQF
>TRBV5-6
ASSSPQTGVRETQY
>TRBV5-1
ASSRGRGPDYEQY
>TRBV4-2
ASSQRTGVDGYT
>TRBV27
ASSLQQTATGELF
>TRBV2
ASSADSPRTQY
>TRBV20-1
SAPGTGYGYEQY
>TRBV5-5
ASSLAQGEIYEQF
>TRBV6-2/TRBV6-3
ASSHQKTWETQY
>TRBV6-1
ASSNTGTPGYT
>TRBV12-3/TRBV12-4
ASRTGDTDTQY
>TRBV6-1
ASRKPGQLPYEQY